A single sample is the source of the 12 T cell receptor beta chains below, sequenced in a study of blood T cell repertoires in COVID-19. Generated by immunoSEQ multiplex PCR, the TCRdb table keeps only in-frame clones and is missing some. Of tens of thousands of clones in the sample, about 90% are singletons; the top ten hold 5.4%. Specimen: peripheral blood. The receptors stem from a man in his sixties with active COVID-19.

The V and J genes are TRBV14 and TRBJ2-2, with a tentative D call TRBD1 (7 bases). V was clipped by 6 bases and J by 2 bases, with 16 bases between them. Germline V gene data show CDR1 as SGHDN and CDR2 as FVKESK. The CDR3 consists of 16 residues. In DNA form, the CDR3 reads TGTGCCAGCAGACAGGCGGGACAGAGAAACACCGGGGAGCTGTTTTTT. Its translation: CASRQAGQRNTGELFF.

The chain links TRBV5-1 to TRBJ1-1, with 8 positions matching TRBD1. The CDR3 totals 14 residues. Germline V gene data show CDR1 as SGHRS and CDR2 as YFSETQ. Trimming took 3 bases from V and 4 from J; bases not matched to a gene: 5. The CDR3 is CASSSGQGGTEAFF. The CDR3 DNA follows: TGCGCCAGCAGCTCAGGACAGGGAGGCACTGAAGCTTTCTTT.

This rearrangement joins TRBV5-6 to TRBJ2-3; 8 nucleotides align to TRBD1. CDR1 is SGHDT, CDR2 YYEEEE, per germline. The CDR3 is made up of 16 amino acids. J lost 2 bases, V lost 7 bases, and 12 bases had no gene match. CDR3 coding DNA: TGTGCCAGCTTAGTTATCGGACAGGGACACACAGATACGCAGTATTTT. It yields the protein CASLVIGQGHTDTQYF.

The chain links TRBV7-9 to TRBJ1-1, with 10 bases identical to TRBD1. The J segment lost 8 bases and the V segment lost 4 bases, leaving 7 bases of the junction unmatched. Looked up from germline, CDR1 is SEHNR and CDR2 is FQNEAQ (reference sequence). This CDR3 has 14 amino acids. The CDR3 spells CASSSEGTGDEAFF. The CDR3 bases are TGTGCCAGCAGCTCCGAAGGGACAGGGGACGAAGCTTTCTTT.

The CDR3, as DNA: TGTGCCACCAGCAGAGATTTGCAGACTTACGAGCAGTACTTC. Residues: CATSRDLQTYEQYF. The rearrangement links TRBV15 to TRBJ2-7; unclear D gene. CDR3 length: 14 amino acids. The ends were cut back, 0 bases at V and 4 bases at J, with 10 bases in the middle. Germline values: CDR1 LNHNV, CDR2 YYDKDF (reference sequence).

The chain links TRBV2 to TRBJ2-5, with D possibly matching TRBD2 (6 bases). V shed 7 bases and J shed 7 bases, with 13 bases lying between them. This CDR3 has 12 residues. Germline lookup yields CDR1 SNHLY and CDR2 FYNNEI. Written as DNA, the CDR3 is TGTGCCAGCAAAGCGGGTCCGGGGACCCAGTACTTC. Amino acid sequence: CASKAGPGTQYF.

V gene TRBV19 combines with J gene TRBJ2-3, with D maybe TRBD1 (6 bases). Per germline, CDR1 LNHDA and CDR2 SQIVND (reference sequence). The CDR3 is made up of 15 amino acids. V lost 5 bases to trimming and J lost 6 bases, with 18 bases between them. DNA for the CDR3: TGTGCCAGTAGTTCAAAGACAGGCGCCTCCGATACGCAGTATTTT. Amino acids: CASSSKTGASDTQYF. Full variable domain (outside the CDR3, taken from reference TRBV19 and TRBJ2-3): DGGITQSPKYLFRKEGQNVTLSCEQNLNHDAMYWYRQDPGQGLRLIYYSQIVNDFQKGDIAEGYSVSREKKESFPLTVTSAQKNPTAFYLCASSSKTGASDTQYFGPGTRLTVL.

J is TRBJ1-2 and V is TRBV3-1 (or the pseudogene TRBV3-2); D ambiguous. In germline, CDR1 is LGHDT, CDR2 YNNKEL (reference sequence). Trimming removed 1 base from V and 7 bases from J, with 10 bases in between. The CDR3 is made up of 13 amino acids. CDR3 DNA sequence: TGTGCCAGCAGCCAAGGATACATATCTGGCTACACCTTC. Its protein is CASSQGYISGYTF.

This chain joins TRBV4-1 and TRBJ2-2, with a weak D call TRBD2 (7 bases). Germline V gives CDR1 MGHRA, CDR2 YSYEKL. Trimming stripped 3 bases from V and 0 bases from J, with 11 bases between. The length of the CDR3 is 16 residues. Here the CDR3 reads CASSQGGTPNTGELFF. The CDR3 nucleotides read TGCGCCAGCAGCCAGGGAGGGACACCGAACACCGGGGAGCTGTTTTTT.

This sequence joins TRBV12-3 or TRBV12-4 and TRBJ1-4; TRBD1 aligns across 10 bases. CDR3 length: 13 residues. Trimming at V came to 5 bases and at J to 8 bases, leaving 2 bases not matched to a gene. For the CDR3, the DNA is TGTGCCAGCAGTAGGGACAGGGGAGAAAAACTGTTTTTT. Encoded protein: CASSRDRGEKLFF.

The chain links TRBV5-1 to TRBJ2-3, with TRBD2 as a possible D gene (6 bases). Germline lookup yields CDR1 SGHRS and CDR2 YFSETQ. This CDR3 is built from 16 residues. V was clipped by 2 bases and J by 4 bases, with 17 bases between them. The CDR3 DNA reads TGCGCCAGCAGCTTTGGTCTAGCGTCCACGGCAGATACGCAGTATTTT. Its protein product is CASSFGLASTADTQYF.

This chain connects TRBV5-5 to TRBJ1-2; TRBD1 might be the D (5 bases). The length of the CDR3 is 15 residues. Germline loops: CDR1 SGHKS, CDR2 YYEKEE (reference sequence). V was clipped by 0 bases and J by 4 bases, with 13 bases between them. This CDR3 reads CASSLEVGTAYGYTF. In DNA form, the CDR3 reads TGTGCCAGCAGCTTGGAGGTCGGGACTGCCTATGGCTACACCTTC.